Listed here are 25 T cell receptor beta chains from one sample, sequenced in a study of T cells in women clearing cervical HPV infection. The data were produced by immunoSEQ multiplex PCR, yet TCRdb's version contains in-frame clones alone and is incomplete. The table for this sample gives about 41,000 clones. What was sequenced was blood buffy coat. The origin of the receptors is a woman between 18 and 75 years old with a cervical HPV16 infection that either progressed to CIN3+ or cleared (not recorded which).

Concerning this clone: The missing CDR3 end, 3 residues past where the read stops, is filled in from the germline J gene. The chain couples TRBV5-5 to TRBJ1-1, with D maybe TRBD1 (5 bases). Germline values: CDR1 SGHKS, CDR2 YYEKEE (reference sequence). The CDR3 is 13 amino acids. The CDR3 bases that were read are TGTGCCAGCAGCTGGGGGGAGGGTACCGAA. It is translated as CASSWGEGTE. In full, the CDR3 reads CASSWGEGTEAFF.

With regard to this clone: Read data end 3 residues before the CDR3 end; the end is taken from the germline J gene. The J gene is TRBJ2-3, the V gene TRBV7-9; no firm D call. The CDR3 length is 14 residues. The V gene lost 5 bases and the J gene lost 4 bases, with 13 bases spanning the gap. Germline V gene lookup returns CDR1 SEHNR and CDR2 FQNEAQ (reference sequence). CDR3: CASSPYNSPDTQYF. The covered CDR3 bases are TGTGCCAGCAGCCCATATAACTCCCCAGATACG.

As to this clone: The read halts 3 residues ahead of the CDR3 end, with the missing end drawn from the germline J gene. The chain links TRBV18 to TRBJ2-7; 9 bases agree with TRBD1. Per the germline V gene, CDR1 is KGHSH and CDR2 is LQKENI. The CDR3 is made up of 15 amino acids. Unmatched junction bases numbered 7, after V lost 5 bases and J lost 2 bases. The CDR3 DNA, read in part, is TGTGCCAGCTCATCTCCGGGACAGGGTACCTACGAG. Residues: CASSSPGQGTYE. The full-length CDR3 reads as CASSSPGQGTYEQYF.

On this clone itself: The missing CDR3 end, 3 residues past where the read stops, is filled in from the germline J gene. V gene TRBV20-1 combines with J gene TRBJ2-7, with D possibly being TRBD1 (6 bases). This CDR3 region has 16 residues. Germline V gene data show CDR1 as DFQATT and CDR2 as SNEGSKA (reference sequence). V lost 0 bases and J lost 0, with 15 bases in between. The part of the CDR3 DNA that was read is TGCAGTGCTAGAGATCAGACAGGAGCCTACTCCTACGAG. Translation: CSARDQTGAYSYE. In full, the CDR3 reads CSARDQTGAYSYEQYF.

Note on this clone: The read comes to an end 3 residues before the CDR3 does, leaving the germline J gene to fill in the end. V usage is TRBV23-1 and J usage is TRBJ1-1, with 7 bases aligning to TRBD1. TRBV23-1 belongs to the ORF category, with a function that is uncertain. The V and J ends lost 0 bases and 1 base, in that order; junction bases with no gene match: 14. This CDR3 contains 19 residues. The CDR3 is CASSQSEQGRLGKNTEAFF. The part of the CDR3 DNA that was read is TGCGCCAGCAGTCAATCTGAACAGGGGCGTTTGGGGAAGAACACTGAA.

In regard to this clone: The read is 3 residues too short to cover the CDR3 end, so that end is filled in from the germline J gene. The chain joins TRBV28 to TRBJ2-7; 8 nucleotides line up with TRBD2. This CDR3 is 15 amino acids long. Losses at the gene ends were 3 bases for V and 4 bases for J; bases not matched to a gene: 8. Germline CDR1 is MDHEN and CDR2 is SYDVKM. CDR3 sequence: CASSLASLAGYEQYF. The CDR3 DNA, read in part, is TGTGCCAGCAGTTTGGCATCGCTAGCGGGTTACGAG.

Turning to this clone: The CDR3 end lies 3 residues beyond the end of the read and is filled in from the germline J gene. The rearrangement links TRBV7-8 to TRBJ2-5; 9 nucleotides align to TRBD1. The CDR3 extends over 14 amino acids. Germline V CDR1 and CDR2: SGHVS, FQNEAQ. The ends lost 1 base at V and 3 bases at J; junction bases unmatched: 0. CDR3 sequence reads: CASSLGTGEETQYF. Partial CDR3 DNA: TGTGCCAGCAGCTTAGGGACAGGGGAAGAGACC.

Comments on this clone: The read stops 3 residues short of the end of the CDR3; the missing end is completed from the germline J gene. The genes are TRBV11-2 and TRBJ1-1; tentatively, D is TRBD1 (6 bases). Germline V gives CDR1 SGHAT, CDR2 FQNNGV. This CDR3 has 13 amino acids. CDR3 DNA (partial): TGTGCCAGCAGCTTAGATCCCCAGGGGGAA. It yields the protein CASSLDPQGE. The entire CDR3 sequence reads CASSLDPQGEAFF.

As regards this clone: The CDR3 extends 3 residues past the end of the read, so its final part is completed from the germline J gene. This chain links TRBV28 with TRBJ1-1; D is possibly TRBD1 (6 bases). Germline V CDR1 and CDR2: MDHEN, SYDVKM. The CDR3 spans 14 residues. The part of the CDR3 DNA that was read is TGTGCCAGCAGTTTGGACCAGGGGCTTAGGAGA. This sequence encodes CASSLDQGLRR. The whole CDR3 protein is CASSLDQGLRRAFF.

Details on this clone: The sequenced fragment ends 3 residues before the CDR3 boundary, so the rest is inferred from the germline J gene. The rearrangement uses TRBV2 and TRBJ2-5; 7 bases align to TRBD1. Trimming took 8 bases from V and 3 from J; bases not matched to a gene: 9. Germline V gene data show CDR1 as SNHLY and CDR2 as FYNNEI. This CDR3 is built from 14 residues. The CDR3 sequence is CASGFRDRKETQYF. The DNA read from the CDR3 is TGTGCCAGCGGCTTCCGGGACAGAAAAGAGACC.

On this clone: The CDR3 goes on 3 residues after the read ends, and that part is filled in from the germline J gene. This sequence joins TRBV4-1 and TRBJ1-4; perhaps TRBD1 as D (5 bases). CDR1 and CDR2 (germline): MGHRA, YSYEKL. CDR3 length: 16 residues. V dropped 0 bases and J dropped 3 bases, with 11 bases sitting between them. The CDR3 spells CASSQDPGSSNEKLFF. The CDR3 bases that were read are TGCGCCAGCAGCCAAGACCCAGGGTCGTCTAATGAAAAA.

Comments on this clone: The read ends 3 residues shy of where the CDR3 ends; the end is completed using the germline J gene. The chain carries TRBV11-3 and TRBJ2-5; TRBD1 matches 8 bases. With 3 bases clipped from V and 5 bases from J, the junction kept 2 bases outside the gene matches. This CDR3 is built from 13 residues. Germline V gives CDR1 SGHNT, CDR2 YENEEA. The CDR3 spells CASSLDRAETQYF. The sequenced part of the CDR3 DNA is TGTGCCAGCAGCTTGGACAGGGCGGAGACC.

On this clone itself: Read coverage stops 3 residues before the CDR3 terminus; the germline J gene supplies the remainder. The rearrangement joins TRBV5-1 to TRBJ2-1; D perhaps matches TRBD2 (6 bases). Trimming took off 3 bases at V and 8 bases at J, with 15 bases between the two ends. Germline V gene data show CDR1 as SGHRS and CDR2 as YFSETQ. The CDR3 length is 14 residues. This CDR3 reads CASSYRRGIDEQFF. The CDR3 bases that were read are TGCGCCAGCAGCTATCGTCGGGGGATCGATGAG.

Regarding this clone: The read halts 3 residues ahead of the CDR3 end, with the missing end drawn from the germline J gene. The chain is built from TRBV7-9 and TRBJ2-2, with a weak D call TRBD1 (6 bases). This CDR3 region has 15 residues. Trimming cost V 6 bases and J 7 bases, with 18 bases left between them. Germline loops: CDR1 SEHNR, CDR2 FQNEAQ (reference sequence). CDR3 in amino acids: CASRASTGIFGELFF. CDR3 DNA, as far as it was read: TGTGCCAGCAGGGCTTCTACAGGGATATTCGGGGAG.

For this clone: The read ends 3 residues before the CDR3 terminus; that terminus is restored from the germline J gene. The chain uses TRBV10-2 and TRBJ2-5; 8 positions match TRBD1. V lost 0 bases, J lost 4 bases, and 7 bases stayed unmatched. In germline, CDR1 is WSHSY, CDR2 SAAADI. The CDR3 is 16 amino acids. The covered CDR3 bases are TGCGCCAGCAGTGAGTCCGACAGGGGATACGGAGAGACC. It specifies CASSESDRGYGET. The full CDR3 protein reads CASSESDRGYGETQYF.

On this clone itself: The read halts 3 residues ahead of the CDR3 end, with the missing end drawn from the germline J gene. The chain couples TRBV18 to TRBJ1-1; 9 positions match TRBD1. This CDR3 comprises 13 residues. Germline CDR1 and CDR2: KGHSH and LQKENI. Unmatched junction bases numbered 0, after V lost 4 bases and J lost 3 bases. The CDR3 is CASSRDRDTEAFF. CDR3 bases read: TGTGCCAGCTCACGGGACAGGGACACTGAA.

Partial CDR3 DNA: TGTGCCAGCAGGTCCGGGACAGATTTTGGA. Protein sequence: CASRSGTDFG. The whole CDR3 protein reads CASRSGTDFGAFF. The chain carries TRBV5-6 and TRBJ1-1, with 7 bases lining up with TRBD1. The CDR3 end falls 3 residues outside the read, so it is completed with the germline J gene. From germline, CDR1 is SGHDT and CDR2 YYEEEE. CDR3 length: 13 residues.

Frequency places this clone as medium-sized. The read terminates 3 residues before the CDR3 end, so the remaining end is supplied by the germline J gene. Within the sample, other DNA sequences also encode this same CDR3. The chain recombines TRBV6-1 with TRBJ1-5; D is unclear. V lost 1 base and J 3 bases, leaving 7 bases between the germline ends. Per the germline V gene, CDR1 is MNHNS and CDR2 is SASEGT. This CDR3 has 14 residues. The CDR3 loop reads CASSEGAFNQPQHF. The sequenced part of the CDR3 DNA is TGTGCCAGCAGTGAAGGGGCCTTCAATCAGCCC.

A word on this clone: The CDR3 end falls 3 residues outside the read, so it is completed with the germline J gene. This rearrangement joins TRBV28 to TRBJ1-5; unclear D gene. CDR1 and CDR2 (germline): MDHEN, SYDVKM. This CDR3 is built from 14 residues. V was pared by 6 bases and J by 1 base, with 10 bases between. The DNA read from the CDR3 is TGTGCCAGCAGAATTACGGGGAGCAATCAGCCC. Translated, it gives CASRITGSNQP. The complete CDR3 sequence is CASRITGSNQPQHF.

Concerning this clone: The read ends 3 residues before the CDR3 terminus; that terminus is restored from the germline J gene. This chain links TRBV12-3 or TRBV12-4 with TRBJ2-1; 9 bases match TRBD2. This CDR3 contains 15 residues. Losses at the gene ends were 1 base for V and 6 bases for J; bases not matched to a gene: 4. The sequenced CDR3 bases are TGTGCCAGCAGTTTAGGTGCGGGGGGGGTCAATGAG. This translates into CASSLGAGGVNE. The whole CDR3 region reads CASSLGAGGVNEQFF.

In regard to this clone: The read gets to within 3 residues of the CDR3 end, and the germline J gene fills in the rest. This chain connects TRBV5-1 to TRBJ1-1, with D unclear. CDR3 length: 16 amino acids. CDR1 and CDR2 (germline): SGHRS, YFSETQ. With 2 bases removed from V and 1 base from J, the gap between germline ends came to 15 bases. The CDR3 here is CASSFSLYPGNTEAFF. Incomplete CDR3 DNA: TGCGCCAGCAGCTTCAGCCTCTACCCGGGGAACACTGAA. The variable domain in full, completed from reference TRBV5-1 and TRBJ1-1, reads KAGVTQTPRYLIKTRGQQVTLSCSPISGHRSVSWYQQTPGQGLQFLFEYFSETQRNKGNFPGRFSGRQFSNSRSEMNVSTLELGDSALYLCASSFSLYPGNTEAFFGQGTRLTVV.

On this clone: The missing CDR3 end, 3 residues past where the read stops, is filled in from the germline J gene. This chain links TRBV19 with TRBJ1-1; tentative D call: TRBD1 (6 bases). The CDR3 consists of 17 residues. Trimming pared 3 bases from V and 1 base from J, leaving 18 bases between. Germline V gene sequence: CDR1 LNHDA, CDR2 SQIVND (reference sequence). Here the CDR3 reads CASSIKLGRGTNTEAFF. CDR3 DNA (partial): TGTGCCAGTAGTATTAAGTTAGGGAGGGGGACGAACACTGAA.

Comments on this clone: The CDR3 end is not reached by the read, which stops 3 residues before it; the germline J gene fills it in. The V gene is TRBV7-8, the J gene TRBJ1-1, with D tentatively TRBD1 (5 bases). The CDR3 sequence is 14 residues long. Germline lookup yields CDR1 SGHVS and CDR2 FQNEAQ. V dropped 6 bases and J dropped 1 base, with 12 bases sitting between them. The CDR3: CASSSDSQNTEAFF. CDR3 DNA, as far as it was read: TGTGCCAGCAGTTCCGACAGTCAGAACACTGAA.

In the case of this clone: The DNA ends 3 residues before the CDR3 does, and the rest of the CDR3 is filled in from the germline J gene. Different DNA sequences within this sample yield the same CDR3. This chain connects TRBV5-4 to TRBJ2-3; maybe TRBD1 (5 bases). V shed 0 bases and J shed 3 bases, with 8 bases lying between them. The V gene's germline CDR1 is SGHNT and CDR2 YYREEE (reference sequence). The CDR3 runs to 14 residues. The CDR3 bases that were read are TGTGCCAGCAGCTTGGGACAGCTAACAGATACG. It encodes CASSLGQLTDT. The full CDR3 reads CASSLGQLTDTQYF.

On this clone: The read terminates 3 residues before the CDR3 end, so the remaining end is supplied by the germline J gene. J is TRBJ1-1 and V is TRBV12-3 or TRBV12-4; weak D call: TRBD1 (5 bases). The CDR3 sequence is 14 residues long. V was clipped by 6 bases and J by 0 bases, with 11 bases between them. This CDR3 is CASSPGGMNTEAFF. Partial CDR3 DNA: TGTGCCAGCAGCCCCGGGGGGATGAACACTGAA.